The subject of this entry is one T cell receptor (beta chain). A read error may account for a junction end that differs from germline. The germline V gene has CDR1 SGHAT and CDR2 FQDESV (reference sequence). The CDR3 extends over 13 amino acids. This entry comes from a study of identical twins. Via MiXCR, TCRdb re-called the 5' RACE reads, giving one row per CDR3 protein. The profile shows roughly 1,500,000 distinct CDR3 sequences, less than 35% of them singletons. The genes are TRBV11-1 and TRBJ2-3, with 10 bases that match TRBD2. This clonotype was sampled from a newborn girl in good health. The sequenced material came from cord blood. In DNA, the CDR3 is TGTGCCGGCAGCAGCGGGAGGGCAGATACGCAGTATTTT. As protein: CAGSSGRADTQYF. Variable domain in full (rest from reference TRBV11-1 and TRBJ2-3): EAEVAQSPRYKITEKSQAVAFWCDPISGHATLYWYRQILGQGPELLVQFQDESVVDDSQLPKDRFSAERLKGVDSTLKIQPAELGDSAMYLCAGSSGRADTQYFGPGTRLTVL.